The 30 T cell receptor beta chains below all came from one sample that was sequenced in a study of T cells after yellow fever vaccination (dated by TCRdb to between 2019 and 2020). Library method: 5' RACE. This sample was sequenced with an Illumina HiSeq 2500. TCRdb reworked the public reads: Q25 trimming with fastp, MiXCR clone assembly, productive beta chains retained. Rows with one shared CDR3 protein collapse into an entry with the most common genes and DNA. The sample table lists about 370,000 distinct CDR3 sequences, around 10% of them with a count of one. Of the sample, around 18% falls within the top ten clones. The treatment or condition label, as the study defines it: live attenuated yellow fever vaccine strain. This specimen consisted of PBMCs, obtained on the day of the first yellow fever vaccination. These receptors all stem from a man younger than 35 who received the YFV17D yellow fever vaccine.

This clonotype turned up a few times. The chain employs TRBV12-3 or TRBV12-4 and TRBJ1-1; D possibly corresponds to TRBD1 (5 bases). CDR3 size: 18 residues. V shed 6 bases and J shed 2 bases, with 25 bases lying between them. The CDR3 loop is CASRGRRQIHDKNTEAFF. The CDR3, as DNA: TGTGCCAGCAGGGGCCGGCGACAGATACACGATAAAAACACTGAAGCTTTCTTT.

CDR3 sequence: CASSREREDTQYF. In DNA form, the CDR3 reads TGTGCCAGCAGCCGCGAGAGGGAAGATACGCAGTATTTT. This chain uses TRBV7-2 with TRBJ2-3; a weak D match, TRBD2 (5 bases). The germline V gene has CDR1 SGHTA and CDR2 FQGNSA. V was cut by 5 bases and J by 5 bases, with 11 bases left in between. The CDR3 contains 13 residues.

This clonotype showed up many times. The V and J genes are TRBV5-1 and TRBJ2-3; 9 positions agree with TRBD2. Germline trimming cut 3 bases from V and 4 bases from J; bases unmatched to any gene: 6. The CDR3 is made up of 15 amino acids. CDR1 SGHRS and CDR2 YFSETQ come from the germline V gene. The CDR3 DNA reads TGCGCCAGCAGCTCTAGCGGGGAGGGCGCAGATACGCAGTATTTT. Translating gives CASSSSGEGADTQYF.

This clonotype was counted only a few times. The V and J genes are TRBV5-1 and TRBJ2-3, with 12 bases fitting TRBD2. V trimming: 3 bases; J trimming: 6 bases; junction bases outside the gene matches: 8. The CDR3 length is 16 residues. Germline-derived CDR1 and CDR2 are SGHRS and YFSETQ. The CDR3: CASSSSSGGDPDTQYF. CDR3 bases: TGCGCCAGCAGCTCTTCTAGCGGGGGGGATCCGGATACGCAGTATTTT.

DNA of the CDR3: TGTGCCAGCAGCCTCCCGACGGCAGCTAACTATGGCTACACCTTC. Protein: CASSLPTAANYGYTF. This chain joins TRBV7-9 and TRBJ1-2, with D uncertain. Germline values: CDR1 SEHNR, CDR2 FQNEAQ (reference sequence). Between the trimmed V and J ends, which lost 5 bases and 0 bases, there was a span of 13 bases. This CDR3 is 15 amino acids long.

This clonotype was detected a few times. CDR3 sequence: CASSLSRDSTYTF. CDR3 coding DNA: TGTGCCAGCAGCTTAAGCCGGGACAGCACCTACACCTTC. The chain uses TRBV7-2 and TRBJ1-2, with 7 bases fitting TRBD1. CDR3 size: 13 residues. V lost 2 bases and J lost 10; bases outside the gene matches: 7. Germline CDR1 is SGHTA and CDR2 is FQGNSA.

This clonotype was detected only a few times. This chain links TRBV6-2 or TRBV6-3 with TRBJ2-1; 8 positions agree with TRBD2. Trimming cost V 8 bases and J 9 bases; bases outside gene matches: 12. Germline V gene data show CDR1 as MNHEY and CDR2 as SVGEGT. The length of the CDR3 is 14 residues. This CDR3 reads CASGPPGLVGEQFF. The CDR3 nucleotides are TGTGCCAGCGGCCCCCCGGGACTAGTAGGTGAGCAGTTCTTC.

This clonotype has a handful of counts. The V gene is TRBV10-3, the J gene TRBJ2-3; 9 bases fit TRBD1. Germline lookup yields CDR1 ENHRY and CDR2 SYGVKD. V lost 6 bases and J lost 1; bases outside the gene matches: 5. This CDR3 is built from 15 residues. DNA of the CDR3: TGTGCCATCAGGGACCGGGACAGGGGCACAGATACGCAGTATTTT. This encodes CAIRDRDRGTDTQYF.

The chain uses TRBV5-4 and TRBJ2-1; weak D call: TRBD2 (5 bases). The germline CDR1 and CDR2 sequences are SGHNT and YYREEE (reference sequence). The V end lost 4 bases, the J end lost 2 bases, and 10 bases lay between the germline ends. The CDR3 is 14 amino acids. CDR3 amino acids: CASSPLVTYNEQFF. CDR3 sequence (DNA): TGTGCCAGCAGCCCACTAGTAACCTACAATGAGCAGTTCTTC.

The table lists this clonotype with a few counts. J is TRBJ2-2 and V is TRBV7-2; D is undetermined. The CDR3 sequence is 14 residues long. From germline, CDR1 is SGHTA and CDR2 FQGNSA. Deletions cut 4 bases from V and 4 bases from J, with 10 bases between. CDR3 sequence reads: CASSSMWGTGELFF. The CDR3 DNA reads TGTGCCAGCAGCTCCATGTGGGGCACCGGGGAGCTGTTTTTT. Full variable domain (missing parts from reference TRBV7-2 and TRBJ2-2): GAGVSQSPSNKVTEKGKDVELRCDPISGHTALYWYRQSLGQGLEFLIYFQGNSAPDKSGLPSDRFSAERTGGSVSTLTIQRTQQEDSAVYLCASSSMWGTGELFFGEGSRLTVL.

J is TRBJ2-3 and V is TRBV5-6; TRBD2 aligns across 16 bases. The CDR3 spans 17 residues. V was clipped by 3 bases and J by 0 bases; unmatched bases: 1. Germline values: CDR1 SGHDT, CDR2 YYEEEE. The chain's CDR3 is CASSWGLAGGSTDTQYF. The DNA of the CDR3 is TGTGCCAGCAGCTGGGGACTAGCGGGGGGGAGCACAGATACGCAGTATTTT.

This clonotype was recorded a few times. This rearrangement joins TRBV12-3 or TRBV12-4 to TRBJ2-3, with 11 bases aligning to TRBD1. The CDR3 totals 13 residues. V gave up 8 bases and J gave up 10 bases; unmatched junction bases: 8. The CDR3 nucleotides read TGTGCCAGCGGGCGGACAGGGGGCAGCGCGCAGTATTTT. Protein product: CASGRTGGSAQYF.

The V and J genes are TRBV4-2 and TRBJ2-5; D perhaps matches TRBD1 (5 bases). V was trimmed by 0 bases and J by 3 bases, leaving 11 bases between them. Germline CDR1 is LGHNA and CDR2 is YNFKEQ. This CDR3 comprises 15 residues. This chain's CDR3 is CASSQEGDREETQYF. The CDR3 bases are TGTGCCAGCAGCCAAGAAGGGGATAGAGAAGAGACCCAGTACTTC.

In this sample, this clonotype turned up many times. This sequence joins TRBV4-2 and TRBJ2-3; 7 bases align to TRBD2. CDR3 length: 15 residues. V was clipped by 5 bases and J by 4 bases; unmatched bases: 9. Germline V gene sequence: CDR1 LGHNA, CDR2 YNFKEQ. CDR3 nucleotide sequence: TGTGCCAGCAGCACCCGACTAGCATTGGCAGATACGCAGTATTTT. As protein: CASSTRLALADTQYF.

The chain uses TRBV12-3 or TRBV12-4 and TRBJ2-3; 12 bases align to TRBD2. The CDR3 consists of 23 residues. V was pared by 3 bases and J by 2 bases, with 24 bases of the junction left unmatched. CDR3 bases: TGTGCCAGCAGTTTTTTAGGGCTAGCGGGGGGGATTGGAAGTGGTTTGTTCACAGATACGCAGTATTTT. This codes for CASSFLGLAGGIGSGLFTDTQYF.

This clonotype was picked up a small number of times. This chain joins TRBV6-1 and TRBJ1-1, with TRBD1 as a possible D gene (6 bases). This CDR3 has 16 amino acids. CDR1 and CDR2 (germline): MNHNS, SASEGT. Between the trimmed V and J ends, which lost 3 bases and 6 bases, there was a span of 20 bases. CDR3 sequence reads: CASSDPYRGVHAEAFF. Here the CDR3 DNA reads TGTGCCAGCAGTGACCCTTATAGGGGGGTTCACGCTGAAGCTTTCTTT.

The gene calls are TRBV7-9 and TRBJ2-7; D unclear. Germline V gene lookup returns CDR1 SEHNR and CDR2 FQNEAQ (reference sequence). Trimming took 5 bases from V and 0 from J, leaving 5 bases between them. The CDR3 extends over 12 amino acids. The CDR3 DNA follows: TGTGCCAGCAGCCACAGCTCCTACGAGCAGTACTTC. Amino acid sequence: CASSHSSYEQYF.

A single count supports this clonotype. The chain uses TRBV5-1 and TRBJ2-5; a weak D match, TRBD1 (5 bases). Germline lookup yields CDR1 SGHRS and CDR2 YFSETQ. V lost 7 bases and J lost 2, with 15 bases in between. This CDR3 has 14 amino acids. CDR3 sequence reads: CASGSRAGQETQYF. The CDR3 DNA follows: TGCGCCAGCGGATCCCGGGCAGGGCAAGAGACCCAGTACTTC.

The chain recombines TRBV10-3 with TRBJ2-7; D is undetermined. V was trimmed by 0 bases and J by 0 bases, leaving 3 bases between them. This CDR3 is built from 13 residues. Germline lookup yields CDR1 ENHRY and CDR2 SYGVKD. CDR3 protein: CAISESGSYEQYF. The DNA for the CDR3 is TGTGCCATCAGTGAGTCTGGCTCCTACGAGCAGTACTTC.

This clonotype appeared many times. The rearrangement joins TRBV5-1 to TRBJ2-3; D is undetermined. Looked up from germline, CDR1 is SGHRS and CDR2 is YFSETQ. Trimming took off 0 bases at V and 4 bases at J, with 9 bases between the two ends. The CDR3 has 14 amino acids. The CDR3 here is CASSLVAGPDTQYF. The CDR3 coding sequence is TGCGCCAGCAGCTTGGTGGCAGGTCCAGATACGCAGTATTTT.

The CDR3 DNA is TGTGGCAGCAGTTCGCGGGCGGTGGAGCAGTACGTC. Encoded protein: CGSSSRAVEQYV. The chain has TRBV6-2 or TRBV6-3 and TRBJ2-7; the D gene is possibly TRBD2 (5 bases). Germline V gene data show CDR1 as MNHEY and CDR2 as SVGEGT. This CDR3 contains 12 residues.

This clonotype was observed many times. The chain combines TRBV5-6 with TRBJ2-1; D may be TRBD2 (5 bases). In germline, CDR1 is SGHDT, CDR2 YYEEEE. V was cut by 4 bases and J by 5 bases, with 13 bases left in between. The CDR3 is 14 amino acids. The CDR3 DNA follows: TGTGCCAGCAGCCCGGGGAGCTACCACAATGAGCAGTTCTTC. This sequence encodes CASSPGSYHNEQFF.

This clonotype was detected only a few times. Its ends do not fully match the called genes, so a read error is possible. V gene TRBV29-1 combines with J gene TRBJ1-1; D unclear. The CDR3 length is 14 residues. CDR1 and CDR2 from the germline V gene are SQVTM and ANQGSEA. DNA of the CDR3: TGCAGCGCTGAAAACAGAAACATGAACACTGAAGCTTTCTTT. Its translation: CSAENRNMNTEAFF.

This clonotype was counted between two and nine times. The chain links TRBV9 to TRBJ2-3; 7 nucleotides agree with TRBD2. The CDR3 length is 16 residues. Looked up from germline, CDR1 is SGDLS and CDR2 is YYNGEE. After removal of 1 base from V and 4 bases from J, the junction contained 9 bases not matched to a gene. The CDR3 DNA follows: TGTGCCAGCAGCGTACGGGGGGACGCGGCGGCAGATACGCAGTATTTT. It translates to CASSVRGDAAADTQYF.

This clonotype was counted between two and nine times. CDR3 coding DNA: TGTGCCAGCGGGGGGGGACAGGTGGGATACAATGAGCAGTTCTTC. The encoded protein is CASGGGQVGYNEQFF. The chain employs TRBV28 and TRBJ2-1; weak D call: TRBD1 (8 bases). CDR3 length equals 15 residues. Germline values: CDR1 MDHEN, CDR2 SYDVKM. The V and J ends lost 8 bases and 4 bases respectively, with 18 bases between them.

This clonotype was counted between two and nine times. The chain combines TRBV5-1 with TRBJ1-5, with 7 nucleotides matching TRBD1. In germline, CDR1 is SGHRS, CDR2 YFSETQ. The CDR3 spans 14 residues. After removal of 4 bases from V and 4 bases from J, the junction contained 5 bases not matched to a gene. The CDR3 loop is CASSIEGANQPQHF. The CDR3 nucleotides read TGCGCCAGCAGCATCGAGGGGGCGAATCAGCCCCAGCATTTT.

In its sample, this clonotype was seen a few times. The CDR3, as DNA: TGTGCCAGCAGCAGTAGCGGGGGGTTAAATGAGCAGTTCTTC. Its protein product is CASSSSGGLNEQFF. The rearrangement links TRBV7-3 to TRBJ2-1; 10 positions match TRBD2. J was trimmed by 7 bases and V by 5 bases; bases with no gene match: 5. Germline V gene sequence: CDR1 SGHTA, CDR2 FQGTGA. CDR3 length: 14 amino acids. Filled out from reference TRBV7-3 and TRBJ2-1, the complete variable domain reads GAGVSQTPSNKVTEKGKYVELRCDPISGHTALYWYRQSLGQGPEFLIYFQGTGAADDSGLPNDRFFAVRPEGSVSTLKIQRTERGDSAVYLCASSSSGGLNEQFFGPGTRLTVL.

The rearrangement joins TRBV4-3 to TRBJ2-3; 14 bases agree with TRBD2. The germline gives CDR1 LGHNA, CDR2 YSLEER. The junction had 7 bases not matched to a gene; V was cut back by 0 bases and J by 11 bases. This CDR3 is 16 amino acids long. CDR3 coding DNA: TGCGCCAGCAGCCAAGATCGGAGGACTAGCGGGAGGCAGCAGTATTTT. Its translation: CASSQDRRTSGRQQYF.

The rearrangement uses TRBV13 and TRBJ2-7; D ambiguous. This CDR3 is 12 amino acids long. CDR1 is PRHDT and CDR2 is FYEKMQ in the germline V gene (reference sequence). V lost 2 bases and J lost 6, with 8 bases in between. The CDR3 is CASSLPLAEQYF. As DNA, the CDR3 is TGTGCCAGCAGCTTACCTCTGGCCGAGCAGTACTTC.

This clonotype was counted only a few times. The chain recombines TRBV3-1 with TRBJ2-3; 9 bases align to TRBD2. With V trimmed by 1 base and J by 0 bases, 11 bases remained unmatched. CDR1 is LGHDT, CDR2 YNNKEL, per germline (reference sequence). This CDR3 is built from 19 residues. Here the CDR3 reads CASSQALAGRGTSTDTQYF. CDR3 sequence (DNA): TGTGCCAGCAGCCAAGCTCTAGCGGGGAGAGGCACTAGCACAGATACGCAGTATTTT.